What follows are 26 T cell receptor beta chains derived from one specimen sequenced in a study of cytomegalovirus exposure and HLA in healthy donors. A multiplex PCR was run with 60 Vbeta primers and 13 Jbeta primers. The data were produced by immunoSEQ multiplex PCR, yet TCRdb's version contains in-frame clones alone and is incomplete. Here the sample spans 180,000 or so clones, 80% to 90% being singletons. The sequenced material came from PBMCs. Every receptor here comes from a man younger than 35 in good health and CMV-seropositive.

The gene calls are TRBV19 and TRBJ2-3; TRBD2 aligns across 9 bases. Trimming took 2 bases from V and 0 from J; bases not matched to a gene: 3. CDR1 is LNHDA, CDR2 SQIVND, per germline (reference sequence). The CDR3 runs 16 residues. The CDR3 nucleotides read TGTGCCAGTAGTATACTAGCGGGACTTAGCACAGATACGCAGTATTTT. It yields the protein CASSILAGLSTDTQYF.

The CDR3 spells CSVERQGTETQYF. The CDR3 DNA reads TGCAGCGTTGAACGGCAGGGGACCGAGACCCAGTACTTC. The J gene is TRBJ2-5, the V gene TRBV29-1, with D perhaps TRBD1 (6 bases). Germline V gives CDR1 SQVTM, CDR2 ANQGSEA. This CDR3 has 13 amino acids. V was clipped by 2 bases and J by 5 bases, with 12 bases between them.

The chain is built from TRBV29-1 and TRBJ2-7; TRBD1 matches 9 bases. V gave up 8 bases and J gave up 5 bases; unmatched junction bases: 7. The CDR3 has 12 residues. Per germline, CDR1 SQVTM and CDR2 ANQGSEA. In nucleotides, the CDR3 is TGCAGCACGAGGGACAGGGCGCACGAGCAGTACTTC. Protein: CSTRDRAHEQYF.

The chain joins TRBV5-1 to TRBJ1-3; maybe TRBD1 (5 bases). The CDR3 sequence is 15 residues long. Trimming shortened V by 0 bases and J by 1 base, and 8 bases separated the two germline ends. The germline gives CDR1 SGHRS, CDR2 YFSETQ. The CDR3 DNA reads as TGCGCCAGCAGCTTGGCGGGGGTTTCTGGAAACACCATATATTTT. Protein sequence: CASSLAGVSGNTIYF. Filled out from reference TRBV5-1 and TRBJ1-3, the complete variable domain reads KAGVTQTPRYLIKTRGQQVTLSCSPISGHRSVSWYQQTPGQGLQFLFEYFSETQRNKGNFPGRFSGRQFSNSRSEMNVSTLELGDSALYLCASSLAGVSGNTIYFGEGSWLTVV.

The rearrangement links TRBV7-9 to TRBJ1-5; D may be TRBD1 (6 bases). With 5 bases removed from V and 4 bases from J, the gap between germline ends came to 12 bases. Germline V gene data show CDR1 as SEHNR and CDR2 as FQNEAQ (reference sequence). CDR3 length: 14 residues. Here the CDR3 DNA reads TGTGCCAGCAGCCCAGGGGTGGGAAATCAGCCCCAGCATTTT. Protein product: CASSPGVGNQPQHF.

This rearrangement joins TRBV19 to TRBJ1-1; D is perhaps TRBD1 (5 bases). The CDR3 has 14 amino acids. V dropped 6 bases and J dropped 4 bases, with 15 bases sitting between them. Germline assignment: CDR1 LNHDA and CDR2 SQIVND (reference sequence). CDR3 DNA: TGTGCCAGTAGGTCCCAGGGTGCCGGCACTGAAGCTTTCTTT. Translating gives CASRSQGAGTEAFF.

This chain connects TRBV7-8 to TRBJ1-1; D remains ambiguous. The CDR3 loop spans 15 amino acids. Between the trimmed V and J ends, which lost 2 bases and 6 bases, there was a span of 16 bases. Germline CDR1 and CDR2: SGHVS and FQNEAQ. CDR3 sequence: CASSLMAGTASEAFF. For the CDR3, the DNA is TGTGCCAGCAGCTTAATGGCAGGAACGGCGTCTGAAGCTTTCTTT.

This chain connects TRBV4-1 to TRBJ1-2; TRBD1 is a possible D gene (5 bases). V dropped 1 base and J dropped 4 bases, with 13 bases sitting between them. The CDR3 has 15 amino acids. Germline CDR1 reads MGHRA; CDR2 reads YSYEKL. The CDR3 sequence: CASSQAGTVLYGYTF. DNA for the CDR3: TGCGCCAGCAGCCAAGCCGGGACTGTCCTCTATGGCTACACCTTC.

This rearrangement joins TRBV5-1 to TRBJ1-2; a possible D gene is TRBD1 (6 bases). Trimming removed 0 bases from V and 7 bases from J, with 13 bases in between. The CDR3 runs to 14 residues. Per the germline V gene, CDR1 is SGHRS and CDR2 is YFSETQ. The CDR3 DNA sequence: TGCGCCAGCAGCTTGGATCGGGGGGCTTCTGGCTACACCTTC. It translates to CASSLDRGASGYTF.

The chain recombines TRBV4-1 with TRBJ1-4; D is unclear. The CDR3 loop spans 13 amino acids. CDR1 and CDR2 (germline): MGHRA, YSYEKL. Trimming took 5 bases from V and 7 from J, leaving 11 bases between them. CDR3 residues: CASSARLGEKLFF. The CDR3 DNA sequence: TGCGCCAGCAGCGCCAGGCTCGGTGAAAAACTGTTTTTT.

The chain has TRBV11-3 and TRBJ2-7, with TRBD2 matching over 9 bases. In germline, CDR1 is SGHNT, CDR2 YENEEA. V lost 5 bases and J lost 2; bases outside the gene matches: 7. The CDR3 is 15 amino acids. Written as DNA, the CDR3 is TGTGCCAGCAGCCTCTCTAGCGGGGCCGCCTACGAGCAGTACTTC. It translates to CASSLSSGAAYEQYF.

This chain joins TRBV9 and TRBJ2-7; 9 nucleotides match TRBD2. V lost 4 bases, J lost 0 bases, and 5 bases stayed unmatched. Germline V gives CDR1 SGDLS, CDR2 YYNGEE. The CDR3 has 15 residues. The CDR3 loop is CASSPSGGPSYEQYF. The CDR3 DNA reads as TGTGCCAGCAGCCCAAGCGGGGGGCCCTCCTACGAGCAGTACTTC. Based on the CDR3 plus reference TRBV9 and TRBJ2-7, the full variable domain is DSGVTQTPKHLITATGQRVTLRCSPRSGDLSVYWYQQSLDQGLQFLIQYYNGEERAKGNILERFSAQQFPDLHSELNLSSLELGDSALYFCASSPSGGPSYEQYFGPGTRLTVT.

The table lists this clone with a few counts. This chain links TRBV4-3 with TRBJ1-4, with 7 positions matching TRBD1. Germline V CDR1 and CDR2: LGHNA, YSLEER. J was trimmed by 11 bases and V by 0 bases; bases with no gene match: 6. The CDR3 sequence is 14 residues long. The CDR3 loop reads CASSQDEGAKKLFF. In DNA form, the CDR3 reads TGCGCCAGCAGCCAAGACGAGGGGGCCAAGAAACTGTTTTTT.

The rearrangement uses TRBV14 and TRBJ2-7; 7 positions match TRBD1. The CDR3 spans 15 residues. Germline CDR1 and CDR2: SGHDN and FVKESK. V lost 4 bases and J lost 1; bases outside the gene matches: 7. The CDR3 loop reads CASSRPGTESYEQYF. CDR3 nucleotides: TGTGCCAGCAGCCGTCCCGGGACAGAATCCTACGAGCAGTACTTC.

This chain links TRBV7-6 with TRBJ2-1, with D possibly TRBD1 on 7 matching bases. This CDR3 region has 15 residues. Germline lookup yields CDR1 SGHVS and CDR2 FNYEAQ. V was clipped by 1 base and J by 9 bases, with 16 bases between them. The CDR3 loop is CASSLETGRRAEQFF. In nucleotides, the CDR3 is TGTGCCAGCAGCTTAGAGACAGGGAGGCGAGCTGAGCAGTTCTTC.

This rearrangement joins TRBV9 to TRBJ2-7; 9 positions match TRBD1. V shed 4 bases and J 4 bases; nucleotides not matched to a gene: 9. Per germline, CDR1 SGDLS and CDR2 YYNGEE. This CDR3 contains 15 residues. The CDR3 loop reads CASSPRDRARYEQYF. The CDR3 DNA sequence: TGTGCCAGCAGCCCTAGGGACAGGGCAAGATACGAGCAGTACTTC. The whole variable domain, filled in from reference TRBV9 and TRBJ2-7, reads DSGVTQTPKHLITATGQRVTLRCSPRSGDLSVYWYQQSLDQGLQFLIQYYNGEERAKGNILERFSAQQFPDLHSELNLSSLELGDSALYFCASSPRDRARYEQYFGPGTRLTVT.

The rearrangement joins TRBV30 to TRBJ1-3; 8 positions agree with TRBD1. Looked up from germline, CDR1 is GTSNPN and CDR2 is SVGIG (reference sequence). The V segment lost 6 bases and the J segment 4 bases; nucleotides outside the gene matches: 8. The CDR3 loop spans 14 amino acids. Written as DNA, the CDR3 is TGTGCCTGCCCACTCAGGGGGCCCGGAAACACCATATATTTT. Translating it yields CACPLRGPGNTIYF.

This chain connects TRBV28 to TRBJ2-1; D perhaps matches TRBD2 (5 bases). From germline, CDR1 is MDHEN and CDR2 SYDVKM. This CDR3 contains 15 residues. Trimming pared 5 bases from V and 4 bases from J, leaving 15 bases between. CDR3 sequence (DNA): TGTGCCAGCAGTCAGAGTCTAGCAGAGTACAATGAGCAGTTCTTC. This gives the protein CASSQSLAEYNEQFF.

This clone was counted a few times. The chain employs TRBV6-5 and TRBJ1-6; 7 bases are a match to TRBD1. Germline loops: CDR1 MNHEY, CDR2 SVGAGI. With V trimmed by 5 bases and J by 7 bases, 5 bases remained unmatched. This CDR3 has 14 amino acids. CDR3 protein: CASSRQGPNSPLHF. The CDR3 DNA reads as TGTGCCAGCAGTCGACAGGGCCCGAATTCACCCCTCCACTTT.

This chain joins TRBV6-1 and TRBJ2-7, with TRBD1 matching over 9 bases. In germline, CDR1 is MNHNS, CDR2 SASEGT. V lost 8 bases, J lost 5 bases, and 7 bases stayed unmatched. The CDR3 loop spans 13 amino acids. CDR3 amino acids: CASYRDREDEQYF. In DNA form, the CDR3 reads TGTGCCAGCTATAGGGACAGGGAAGACGAGCAGTACTTC.

The gene calls are TRBV11-2 and TRBJ1-1, with D unclear. Germline loops: CDR1 SGHAT, CDR2 FQNNGV. V was cut by 5 bases and J by 11 bases, with 15 bases left in between. The CDR3 spans 12 residues. The CDR3, as DNA: TGTGCCAGCAGCCCACCGGGCGCGGGGGCTTTCTTT. Translation gives CASSPPGAGAFF. Looking up the rest from reference TRBV11-2 and TRBJ1-1 gives the full variable domain: EAGVAQSPRYKIIEKRQSVAFWCNPISGHATLYWYQQILGQGPKLLIQFQNNGVVDDSQLPKDRFSAERLKGVDSTLKIQPAKLEDSAVYLCASSPPGAGAFFGQGTRLTVV.

CDR3 amino acids: CASSYSGVGEKLFF. The CDR3 DNA reads TGTGCCAGCAGTTACTCCGGGGTGGGCGAAAAACTGTTTTTT. The chain recombines TRBV6-5 with TRBJ1-4; D not resolved. Germline lookup yields CDR1 MNHEY and CDR2 SVGAGI. CDR3 length: 14 residues. Deletions cut 0 bases from V and 8 bases from J, with 10 bases between.

This rearrangement joins TRBV19 to TRBJ1-1, with a tentative D call TRBD1 (6 bases). With 7 bases removed from V and 5 bases from J, the gap between germline ends came to 17 bases. The CDR3 is made up of 14 amino acids. From germline, CDR1 is LNHDA and CDR2 SQIVND (reference sequence). The CDR3 bases are TGTGCCAGTACACATTCGGTGGGGACAACTGAAGCTTTCTTT. This codes for CASTHSVGTTEAFF.

The chain combines TRBV15 with TRBJ2-7; D is ambiguous. V was clipped by 0 bases and J by 4 bases, with 7 bases between them. CDR1 is LNHNV and CDR2 is YYDKDF in the germline V gene (reference sequence). The CDR3 length is 13 residues. The CDR3 region has the DNA TGTGCCACCAGCAGAGATCCCGGGTACGAGCAGTACTTC. It yields the protein CATSRDPGYEQYF. Filled out from reference TRBV15 and TRBJ2-7, the complete variable domain reads DAMVIQNPRYQVTQFGKPVTLSCSQTLNHNVMYWYQQKSSQAPKLLFHYYDKDFNNEADTPDNFQSRRPNTSFCFLDIRSPGLGDTAMYLCATSRDPGYEQYFGPGTRLTVT.

This clone was counted once. The V call is TRBV9, the J call TRBJ2-1; TRBD2 agrees at 12 bases. The junction had 6 bases not matched to a gene; V was cut back by 0 bases and J by 8 bases. This CDR3 contains 16 residues. The germline V gene has CDR1 SGDLS and CDR2 YYNGEE. Written as DNA, the CDR3 is TGTGCCAGCAGCGTAGAGACTAGCGGGGGCCGGGATGAGCAGTTCTTC. Translation gives CASSVETSGGRDEQFF.

In regard to this clone: Other nucleotide sequences in the sample specify the same CDR3. The rearrangement links TRBV7-2 to TRBJ2-7; maybe TRBD2 (6 bases). This CDR3 spans 14 amino acids. Germline V gene data show CDR1 as SGHTA and CDR2 as FQGNSA. The ends were cut back, 1 base at V and 4 bases at J, with 11 bases in the middle. DNA of the CDR3: TGTGCCAGCAGCTTAGTTTCGGGGAGGTACGAGCAGTACTTC. This codes for CASSLVSGRYEQYF.